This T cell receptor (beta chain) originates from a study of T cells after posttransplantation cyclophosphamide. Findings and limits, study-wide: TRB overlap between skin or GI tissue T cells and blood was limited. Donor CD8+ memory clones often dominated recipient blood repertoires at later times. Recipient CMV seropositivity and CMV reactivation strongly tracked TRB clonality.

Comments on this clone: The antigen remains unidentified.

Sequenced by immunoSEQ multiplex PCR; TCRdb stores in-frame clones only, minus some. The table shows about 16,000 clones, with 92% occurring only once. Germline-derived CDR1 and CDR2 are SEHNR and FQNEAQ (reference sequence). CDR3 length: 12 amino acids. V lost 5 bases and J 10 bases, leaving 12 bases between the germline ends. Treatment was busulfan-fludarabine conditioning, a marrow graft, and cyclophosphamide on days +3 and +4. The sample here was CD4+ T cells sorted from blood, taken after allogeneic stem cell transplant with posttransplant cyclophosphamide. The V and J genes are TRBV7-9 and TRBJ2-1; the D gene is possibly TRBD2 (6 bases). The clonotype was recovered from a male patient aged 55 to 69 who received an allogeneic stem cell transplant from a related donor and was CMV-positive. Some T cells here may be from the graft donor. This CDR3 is CASSGQGGEQFF. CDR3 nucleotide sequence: TGTGCCAGCAGCGGCCAGGGAGGCGAGCAGTTCTTC.